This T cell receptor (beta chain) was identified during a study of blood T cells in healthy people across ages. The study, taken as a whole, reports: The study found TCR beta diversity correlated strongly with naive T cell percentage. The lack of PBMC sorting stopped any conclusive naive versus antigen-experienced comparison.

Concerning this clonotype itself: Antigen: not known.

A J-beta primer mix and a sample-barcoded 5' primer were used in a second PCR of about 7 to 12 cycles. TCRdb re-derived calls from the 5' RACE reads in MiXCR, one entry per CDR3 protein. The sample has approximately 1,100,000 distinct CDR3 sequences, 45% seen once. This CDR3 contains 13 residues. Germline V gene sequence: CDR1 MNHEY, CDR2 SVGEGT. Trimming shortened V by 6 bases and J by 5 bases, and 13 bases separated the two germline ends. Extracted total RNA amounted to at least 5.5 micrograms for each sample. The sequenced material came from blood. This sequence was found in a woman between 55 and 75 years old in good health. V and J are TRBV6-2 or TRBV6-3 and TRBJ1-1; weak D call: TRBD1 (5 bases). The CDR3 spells CASRRPTVTEAFF. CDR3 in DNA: TGTGCCAGCAGAAGACCGACAGTGACTGAAGCTTTCTTT.